These 25 T cell receptor beta chains originate from one sample sequenced in a study of blood T cell repertoires in COVID-19. The protocol was immunoSEQ multiplex PCR, while the TCRdb copy is restricted to in-frame clones and leaves out a portion. The sample lists approximately 330,000 clones; approximately 86% were seen once. Sequencing was done on a sample of PBMCs or T cells enriched from blood (not recorded which). Receptors were obtained from a woman aged 35 to 49 with acute COVID-19.

This clone has just a few counts. This chain uses TRBV19 with TRBJ1-2; D is ambiguous. V was pared by 3 bases and J by 6 bases, with 23 bases between. The CDR3 length is 17 residues. CDR1 is LNHDA, CDR2 SQIVND, per germline (reference sequence). The DNA of the CDR3 is TGTGCCAGTAGTATTGAGGAGGGCGTTTATCTAGCGGATGGCTACACCTTC. It specifies CASSIEEGVYLADGYTF.

DNA of the CDR3: TGTGCCAGCAGCTTAGCGCTTGCGGACACTGAAGCTTTCTTT. Translating it yields CASSLALADTEAFF. The rearrangement links TRBV11-1 to TRBJ1-1, with unresolved D. With 0 bases removed from V and 3 bases from J, the gap between germline ends came to 8 bases. Germline CDR1 reads SGHAT; CDR2 reads FQDESV (reference sequence). The CDR3 has 14 amino acids.

The chain carries TRBV12-3 or TRBV12-4 and TRBJ1-1; D unclear. CDR3 size: 13 residues. Trimming shortened V by 7 bases and J by 1 base, and 10 bases separated the two germline ends. The CDR3 sequence: CASTPRRNTEAFF. The CDR3, as DNA: TGTGCCAGCACACCCCGTAGGAACACTGAAGCTTTCTTT.

The rearrangement links TRBV6-5 to TRBJ2-1; 9 bases match TRBD2. The CDR3 sequence is 16 residues long. With V trimmed by 4 bases and J by 1 base, 5 bases remained unmatched. Germline-derived CDR1 and CDR2 are MNHEY and SVGAGI. DNA for the CDR3: TGTGCCAGCAGTTCCCACCTAGCGGGATCCTACAATGAGCAGTTCTTC. It codes for CASSSHLAGSYNEQFF.

The chain links TRBV15 to TRBJ2-4, with D possibly being TRBD1 (6 bases). In germline, CDR1 is LNHNV, CDR2 YYDKDF (reference sequence). Trimming took off 0 bases at V and 1 base at J, with 10 bases between the two ends. The CDR3 totals 16 residues. The chain's CDR3 is CATSRDGGAAKNIQYF. The DNA for the CDR3 is TGTGCCACCAGCAGAGATGGGGGCGCCGCCAAAAACATTCAGTACTTC. Together with reference TRBV15 and TRBJ2-4, the CDR3 gives the full variable domain: DAMVIQNPRYQVTQFGKPVTLSCSQTLNHNVMYWYQQKSSQAPKLLFHYYDKDFNNEADTPDNFQSRRPNTSFCFLDIRSPGLGDTAMYLCATSRDGGAAKNIQYFGAGTRLSVL.

This clone appeared a few times. V gene TRBV19 combines with J gene TRBJ2-7, with 9 bases fitting TRBD2. The CDR3 is 17 residues long. Germline V lookup: CDR1 LNHDA, CDR2 SQIVND (reference sequence). J was trimmed by 0 bases and V by 5 bases; bases with no gene match: 11. The CDR3 nucleotides are TGTGCCAGTAGTCTAACCTTGACTAGCGGAACCTCCTACGAGCAGTACTTC. It yields the protein CASSLTLTSGTSYEQYF.

The chain recombines TRBV9 with TRBJ2-7, with 7 positions matching TRBD2. The germline CDR1 and CDR2 sequences are SGDLS and YYNGEE. CDR3 length: 16 amino acids. With 0 bases clipped from V and 0 bases from J, the junction kept 6 bases outside the gene matches. In DNA form, the CDR3 reads TGTGCCAGCAGCGTAGATCTGGGAGGGAGCTCCTACGAGCAGTACTTC. Translated, it gives CASSVDLGGSSYEQYF.

V is TRBV28 and J is TRBJ2-2, with a tentative D call TRBD1 (6 bases). CDR1 is MDHEN, CDR2 SYDVKM, per germline. CDR3 length equals 16 residues. The V gene lost 3 bases and the J gene lost 3 bases, with 14 bases spanning the gap. In DNA form, the CDR3 reads TGTGCCAGCAGTTTTTTAAAGGGGGTGGACACCGGGGAGCTGTTTTTT. Translation gives CASSFLKGVDTGELFF.

V is TRBV14 and J is TRBJ1-3; 10 nucleotides line up with TRBD1. CDR1 and CDR2 (germline): SGHDN, FVKESK. CDR3 size: 15 residues. J gave up 5 bases and V 4 bases, and 5 bases lay outside the gene matches. CDR3 in amino acids: CASSLMGQGRNTIYF. DNA for the CDR3: TGTGCCAGCAGCCTCATGGGACAGGGGAGAAACACCATATATTTT.

The V call is TRBV7-2, the J call TRBJ1-2; a weak D match, TRBD1 (5 bases). Germline CDR1 is SGHTA and CDR2 is FQGNSA. This CDR3 comprises 14 residues. Trimming took off 1 base at V and 3 bases at J, with 9 bases between the two ends. CDR3 DNA sequence: TGTGCCAGCAGCTTAGTTGGCAGGGACTATGGCTACACCTTC. It yields the protein CASSLVGRDYGYTF.

V gene TRBV5-1 combines with J gene TRBJ1-4; possible D gene TRBD1, 6 bases. V lost 0 bases, J lost 0 bases, and 12 bases lay in between. CDR1 and CDR2 from the germline V gene are SGHRS and YFSETQ. The CDR3 sequence is 17 residues long. For the CDR3, the DNA is TGCGCCAGCAGCTTGGGTCAGGGGCCAACAACTAATGAAAAACTGTTTTTT. It specifies CASSLGQGPTTNEKLFF.

This chain uses TRBV3-1 (or the pseudogene TRBV3-2) with TRBJ1-6, with D tentatively TRBD1 (6 bases). CDR3 length: 17 amino acids. The V gene lost 0 bases and the J gene lost 7 bases, with 16 bases spanning the gap. Germline V gene data show CDR1 as LGHDT and CDR2 as YNNKEL (reference sequence). The chain's CDR3 is CASSQDYARRGNSPLHF. The CDR3 bases are TGTGCCAGCAGCCAAGATTACGCCCGCAGGGGAAATTCACCCCTCCACTTT.

The chain links TRBV21-1 to TRBJ2-7; no DNA check was done on the table's D call, TRBD2. TRBV21-1 is a pseudogene. The CDR3 extends over 18 amino acids. CDR3 coding DNA: TGTGCCAGCAGCAACTCGCTAGCGGGAGGGGAAAGGGTCTACGAGCAGTACTTC. This gives the protein CASSNSLAGGERVYEQYF.

The J gene is TRBJ2-7, the V gene TRBV5-1, with 7 bases fitting TRBD1. The CDR3 loop spans 15 amino acids. Germline V gene lookup returns CDR1 SGHRS and CDR2 YFSETQ. The ends lost 3 bases at V and 0 bases at J; junction bases unmatched: 6. The CDR3 nucleotides read TGCGCCAGCAGCTGGACCGGGACAGACTCCTACGAGCAGTACTTC. This translates into CASSWTGTDSYEQYF.

This clone was seen just once. The V call is TRBV7-2, the J call TRBJ2-5; 10 nucleotides align to TRBD2. The CDR3 is made up of 13 amino acids. The V segment lost 2 bases and the J segment 7 bases; nucleotides outside the gene matches: 1. CDR1 and CDR2 from the germline V gene are SGHTA and FQGNSA. CDR3 bases: TGTGCCAGCAGCTTATCTAGCGGGGGGACCCAGTACTTC. Its translation: CASSLSSGGTQYF. The variable domain in full, completed from reference TRBV7-2 and TRBJ2-5, reads GAGVSQSPSNKVTEKGKDVELRCDPISGHTALYWYRQSLGQGLEFLIYFQGNSAPDKSGLPSDRFSAERTGGSVSTLTIQRTQQEDSAVYLCASSLSSGGTQYFGPGTRLLVL.

The rearrangement links TRBV19 to TRBJ1-6; weak D call: TRBD1 (6 bases). The CDR3 sequence is 17 residues long. V was pared by 5 bases and J by 0 bases, with 14 bases between. The germline V gene has CDR1 LNHDA and CDR2 SQIVND (reference sequence). CDR3 bases: TGTGCCAGTAGTCGGGACATCCGGAGCTCCTATAATTCACCCCTCCACTTT. This codes for CASSRDIRSSYNSPLHF.

The chain couples TRBV3-1 (or the pseudogene TRBV3-2) to TRBJ1-6; D might be TRBD1 (5 bases). Per germline, CDR1 LGHDT and CDR2 YNNKEL (reference sequence). The CDR3 has 15 amino acids. V was pared by 4 bases and J by 6 bases, with 13 bases between. In DNA form, the CDR3 reads TGTGCCAGCAGCCTCGGGGGGGGAGGTAATTCACCCCTCCACTTT. This gives the protein CASSLGGGGNSPLHF.

This chain connects TRBV11-1 to TRBJ1-1; no definite D call. CDR3 size: 14 residues. CDR1 and CDR2 (germline): SGHAT, FQDESV (reference sequence). V shed 7 bases and J shed 3 bases, with 15 bases lying between them. The CDR3 here is CASTLDFGDTEAFF. DNA of the CDR3: TGTGCCAGCACCCTCGACTTCGGGGACACTGAAGCTTTCTTT.

This chain connects TRBV6-2 or TRBV6-3 to TRBJ1-1; the D is unclear. This CDR3 is built from 14 residues. V dropped 4 bases and J dropped 1 base, with 10 bases sitting between them. Germline CDR1 is MNHEY and CDR2 is SVGEGT. The DNA of the CDR3 is TGTGCCAGCAGTTTCGCGGGTTCGAACACTGAAGCTTTCTTT. It translates to CASSFAGSNTEAFF.

The CDR3 bases are TGTGCCAGCAGTGCGGAGGGTAGCAATCAGCCCCAGCATTTT. Its translation: CASSAEGSNQPQHF. The chain is built from TRBV27 and TRBJ1-5, with D unclear. Germline assignment: CDR1 MNHEY and CDR2 SMNVEV (reference sequence). CDR3 length: 14 residues. Between the trimmed V and J ends, which lost 5 bases and 0 bases, there was a span of 8 bases.

The CDR3 protein is CASSQEQGTVAGELFF. The CDR3, as DNA: TGTGCCAGCTCACAGGAACAGGGGACGGTGGCCGGGGAGCTGTTTTTT. The chain links TRBV18 to TRBJ2-2, with 7 bases matching TRBD1. V lost 4 bases, J lost 6 bases, and 11 bases stayed unmatched. The CDR3 contains 16 residues. The germline V gene has CDR1 KGHSH and CDR2 LQKENI.

There are a few counts of this clone. The chain has TRBV28 and TRBJ1-5; D remains unclear. CDR3 size: 17 residues. Trimming cost V 2 bases and J 6 bases, with 20 bases left between them. Germline V gives CDR1 MDHEN, CDR2 SYDVKM. DNA for the CDR3: TGTGCCAGCAGTTTAGGGTCCTCCCCGGGCCGGGGTCAGCCCCAGCATTTT. Translation: CASSLGSSPGRGQPQHF.

The chain has TRBV18 and TRBJ1-1; tentatively, D is TRBD1 (6 bases). Trimming pared 5 bases from V and 6 bases from J, leaving 13 bases between. The V gene's germline CDR1 is KGHSH and CDR2 LQKENI. There are 13 residues in the CDR3. The DNA of the CDR3 is TGTGCCAGCTCATTACAGGGAAAACCTGAAGCTTTCTTT. It yields the protein CASSLQGKPEAFF.

This clone has more than one count but fewer than ten. J is TRBJ2-7 and V is TRBV6-5; TRBD2 matches at 9 bases. V was pared by 0 bases and J by 4 bases, with 7 bases of the junction left unmatched. The CDR3 runs 16 residues. Germline V gives CDR1 MNHEY, CDR2 SVGAGI. The CDR3 coding sequence is TGTGCCAGCAGTTACTCGAAAAGCGGGAGGAGGTACGAGCAGTACTTC. Its translation: CASSYSKSGRRYEQYF.

The chain carries TRBV7-2 and TRBJ1-1; D possibly corresponds to TRBD1 (6 bases). V lost 4 bases and J 5 bases, leaving 14 bases between the germline ends. The CDR3 totals 14 residues. CDR1 SGHTA and CDR2 FQGNSA come from the germline V gene. CDR3 coding DNA: TGTGCCAGCAGCTCAACAGGGCGCTTTACTGAAGCTTTCTTT. Its translation: CASSSTGRFTEAFF. Full variable domain (remainder filled in from reference TRBV7-2 and TRBJ1-1): GAGVSQSPSNKVTEKGKDVELRCDPISGHTALYWYRQSLGQGLEFLIYFQGNSAPDKSGLPSDRFSAERTGGSVSTLTIQRTQQEDSAVYLCASSSTGRFTEAFFGQGTRLTVV.